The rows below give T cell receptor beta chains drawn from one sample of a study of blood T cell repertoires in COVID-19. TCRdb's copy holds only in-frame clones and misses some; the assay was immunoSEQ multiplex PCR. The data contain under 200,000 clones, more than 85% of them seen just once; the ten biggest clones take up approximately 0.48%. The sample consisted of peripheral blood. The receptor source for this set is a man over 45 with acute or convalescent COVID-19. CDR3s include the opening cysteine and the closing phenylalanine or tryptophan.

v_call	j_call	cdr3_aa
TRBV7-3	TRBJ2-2	CASSSDRETSGRWPTGELFF
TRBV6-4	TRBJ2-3	CASSARTSGEDTDTQYF
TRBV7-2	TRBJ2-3	CASSLLGDTQYF
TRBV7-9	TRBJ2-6	CASSLGQGISGANVLTF
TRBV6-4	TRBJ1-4	CASSDVRGGLDEKLFF
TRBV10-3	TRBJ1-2	CAISESPQGSYGYTF
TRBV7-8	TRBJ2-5	CASSLEKSPRGQETQYF
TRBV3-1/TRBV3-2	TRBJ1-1	CASSQVFGDTEAFF
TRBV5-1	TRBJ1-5	CASSLAGLENSNQPQHF
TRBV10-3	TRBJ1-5	CAISGQGGNQPQHF
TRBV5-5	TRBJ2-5	CASSLEGARTQYF
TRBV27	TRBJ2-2	CASSSLAGGNTGELFF
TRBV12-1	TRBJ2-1	CASSPRPGSGAQYNEQFF
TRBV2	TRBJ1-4	CASRGRLDEKLFF
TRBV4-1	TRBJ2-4	CASRRELGNIQYF
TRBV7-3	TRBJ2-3	CASSIGGLAGSTDTQYF
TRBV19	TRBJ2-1	CASSKDYYNEQFF
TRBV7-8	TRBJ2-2	CASSLVTPAVTTGELFF
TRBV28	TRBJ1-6	CASSLWAQNSPLHF
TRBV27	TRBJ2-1	CASSSPLAGSSYNEQFF
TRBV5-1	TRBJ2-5	CASSLALAGGETQYF
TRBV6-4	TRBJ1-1	CARGGAFF
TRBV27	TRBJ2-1	CATQSGTGQFF
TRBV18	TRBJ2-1	CASSPQDRERYNEQFF
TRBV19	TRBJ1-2	CASSNTPGHVDGYTF
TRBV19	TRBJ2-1	CASSNRDLPYNEQFF
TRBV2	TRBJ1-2	CARTQGARGYTF